A single sample gave rise to the 27 T cell receptor beta chains below, sequenced in a study of shared clonotypes between healthy human individuals. Produced via immunoSEQ multiplex PCR; TCRdb's table is partial and in-frame only. The data show millions of clones, roughly 96% seen once. The sample was naive CD4+ T cells sorted from blood. Subset denoted: CD45RA+ positively selected. Receptors were obtained from a man in his late teens or twenties in good health.

J is TRBJ1-6 and V is TRBV25-1, with TRBD1 identical over 7 bases. V dropped 5 bases and J dropped 3; count of bases not matched to a gene: 10. Germline assignment: CDR1 MGHDK and CDR2 SYGVNS. CDR3 size: 17 residues. The CDR3, as DNA: TGTGCCAGCAGTTCATCCTACAGGGACAGCTATAATTCACCCCTCCACTTT. Its translation is CASSSSYRDSYNSPLHF. Based on the CDR3 plus reference TRBV25-1 and TRBJ1-6, the full variable domain is EADIYQTPRYLVIGTGKKITLECSQTMGHDKMYWYQQDPGMELHLIHYSYGVNSTEKGDLSSESTVSRIRTEHFPLTLESARPSHTSQYLCASSSSYRDSYNSPLHFGNGTRLTVT.

The rearrangement joins TRBV2 to TRBJ1-5; D is undetermined. The V end lost 3 bases, the J end lost 5 bases, and 11 bases lay between the germline ends. This CDR3 contains 14 residues. Germline CDR1 SNHLY, CDR2 FYNNEI. The CDR3 DNA reads as TGTGCCAGCAGTGATAAAACCCACGATCAGCCCCAGCATTTT. It codes for CASSDKTHDQPQHF.

J is TRBJ2-5 and V is TRBV19; D not resolved. V gave up 8 bases and J gave up 5 bases, with 12 bases separating them. Germline loops: CDR1 LNHDA, CDR2 SQIVND (reference sequence). This CDR3 region has 12 residues. The CDR3 nucleotides are TGTGCCAGTGGTTGGATCGGCGAGACCCAGTACTTC. As protein: CASGWIGETQYF. Full variable domain (remainder filled in from reference TRBV19 and TRBJ2-5): DGGITQSPKYLFRKEGQNVTLSCEQNLNHDAMYWYRQDPGQGLRLIYYSQIVNDFQKGDIAEGYSVSREKKESFPLTVTSAQKNPTAFYLCASGWIGETQYFGPGTRLLVL.

The rearrangement links TRBV6-5 to TRBJ2-2; 7 bases match TRBD2. Per germline, CDR1 MNHEY and CDR2 SVGAGI. The junction had 8 bases not matched to a gene; V was cut back by 7 bases and J by 6 bases. The CDR3 covers 14 residues. The CDR3 reads CASTRLANAGELFF. The CDR3 nucleotides read TGTGCCAGCACGAGACTAGCCAATGCCGGGGAGCTGTTTTTT.

The chain carries TRBV11-2 and TRBJ1-5; 12 bases map to TRBD1. Looked up from germline, CDR1 is SGHAT and CDR2 is FQNNGV. With 1 base clipped from V and 9 bases from J, the junction kept 4 bases outside the gene matches. CDR3 length equals 15 residues. CDR3 bases: TGTGCCAGCAGCTTAGGGGGACAGGGGGCTAGGCCCCAGCATTTT. Its translation is CASSLGGQGARPQHF.

Note on this clone: This same CDR3 is encoded by further DNA sequences in the sample. The CDR3 loop reads CASSLFATNEKLFF. CDR3 sequence (DNA): TGTGCCAGCAGCCTGTTTGCAACTAATGAAAAACTGTTTTTT. The V and J genes are TRBV27 and TRBJ1-4, with D unresolved. The CDR3 is made up of 14 amino acids. Looked up from germline, CDR1 is MNHEY and CDR2 is SMNVEV (reference sequence). Trimming removed 6 bases at V and 0 bases at J, with 8 bases between.

The table lists this clone with a few counts. The chain links TRBV30 to TRBJ1-3; possible D gene TRBD1, 5 bases. With 1 base removed from V and 0 bases from J, the gap between germline ends came to 10 bases. Looked up from germline, CDR1 is GTSNPN and CDR2 is SVGIG (reference sequence). The CDR3 is made up of 15 amino acids. The CDR3 loop reads CAWSDRSLSGNTIYF. The CDR3 region has the DNA TGTGCCTGGAGTGACAGGAGTCTCTCTGGAAACACCATATATTTT.

The chain joins TRBV10-3 to TRBJ1-4; 9 bases line up with TRBD1. J gave up 5 bases and V 8 bases, and 3 bases lay outside the gene matches. CDR1 and CDR2 (germline): ENHRY, SYGVKD. This CDR3 spans 13 amino acids. In DNA, the CDR3 is TGTGCCATCGGGGACAGGGCCAATGAAAAACTGTTTTTT. Translation: CAIGDRANEKLFF.

Notes on this clone: At one boundary the junction diverges from the germline segment, which might be a read error. V gene TRBV5-1 combines with J gene TRBJ1-6; D not resolved. This CDR3 region has 14 residues. The germline gives CDR1 SGHRS, CDR2 YFSETQ. In nucleotides, the CDR3 is TGCGCCAGCAGCTTGGACAGCATGGATTCACCCCCCCACTTT. Translation gives CASSLDSMDSPPHF.

The CDR3 nucleotides are TGCAGCGCCGGACACAGGGGGCGCGGGACAGATACGCAGTATTTT. It codes for CSAGHRGRGTDTQYF. This rearrangement joins TRBV29-1 to TRBJ2-3; 9 bases fit TRBD1. The trim removed 7 bases at V and 3 bases at J, leaving 11 bases unmatched. The CDR3 loop spans 15 amino acids. CDR1 is SQVTM and CDR2 is ANQGSEA in the germline V gene.

The chain joins TRBV5-6 to TRBJ1-1; TRBD1 is a possible D gene (6 bases). This CDR3 is built from 13 residues. Germline V gives CDR1 SGHDT, CDR2 YYEEEE. V gave up 1 base and J gave up 7 bases, with 11 bases separating them. The CDR3 DNA follows: TGTGCCAGCAGCTTGTCAGGGGTGTTTGAAGCTTTCTTT. The encoded protein is CASSLSGVFEAFF.

The count of this clone is one. V usage is TRBV21-1 and J usage is TRBJ1-4; the D call TRBD1 from the table was never checked on the DNA. TRBV21-1 is reported as a pseudogene. This CDR3 contains 16 residues. In DNA form, the CDR3 reads TGTGCCAGCAGCAAAGTGTGGCCCAGGGTGGATGAAAAACTGTTTTTT. Protein: CASSKVWPRVDEKLFF.

The chain's CDR3 is CASSYLIRQGIAGYTF. The CDR3 DNA is TGTGCCAGCAGTTACTTGATTAGACAGGGTATTGCAGGCTACACCTTC. The chain carries TRBV6-5 and TRBJ1-2; 7 bases map to TRBD1. This CDR3 has 16 residues. Looked up from germline, CDR1 is MNHEY and CDR2 is SVGAGI. The junction had 13 bases not matched to a gene; V was cut back by 1 base and J by 8 bases.

The V gene is TRBV7-8, the J gene TRBJ2-5, with 13 bases lining up with TRBD2. This CDR3 has 16 amino acids. V shed 3 bases, J shed 4 bases, and the junction held 5 bases outside the gene matches. From germline, CDR1 is SGHVS and CDR2 FQNEAQ. CDR3 DNA sequence: TGTGCCAGCAGCTTGACCGGACTAGCGGGAGTAGAGACCCAGTACTTC. Translating gives CASSLTGLAGVETQYF.

CDR3 sequence: CASSLEGYGSYFYEQYF. The CDR3 DNA reads TGTGCCAGCAGTTTAGAGGGGTACGGGAGTTATTTCTACGAGCAGTACTTC. The V gene is TRBV27, the J gene TRBJ2-7; a possible D gene is TRBD2 (6 bases). Trimming left V 2 bases short and J 3 bases short, with 20 bases between. There are 17 residues in the CDR3. Germline V gives CDR1 MNHEY, CDR2 SMNVEV (reference sequence).

In the case of this clone: Other DNA sequences within the sample encode an identical CDR3. The J gene is TRBJ1-2, the V gene TRBV27; no reliable D call. V lost 8 bases, J lost 2 bases, and 12 bases lay in between. CDR3 length: 13 residues. Germline assignment: CDR1 MNHEY and CDR2 SMNVEV (reference sequence). CDR3 sequence (DNA): TGTGCCAGCTCCCCTCGGTCAAACTATGGCTACACCTTC. Its protein is CASSPRSNYGYTF.

The CDR3 nucleotides read TGTGCCAGCAGCAAAGTGGCCTACCGGGACTATGGCTACACCTTC. Its protein product is CASSKVAYRDYGYTF. The J gene is TRBJ1-2, the V gene TRBV21-1. TRBV21-1 is a documented pseudogene. The CDR3 length is 15 residues.

The gene calls are TRBV11-2 and TRBJ2-3; TRBD2 matches at 8 bases. The CDR3 totals 15 residues. Unmatched junction bases numbered 5, after V lost 2 bases and J lost 4 bases. Germline V CDR1 and CDR2: SGHAT, FQNNGV. Here the CDR3 reads CASSLYGRDPDTQYF. CDR3 in DNA: TGTGCCAGCAGCTTATACGGGAGGGATCCAGATACGCAGTATTTT.

This clone appeared a single time. The V gene is TRBV10-1, the J gene TRBJ1-1; TRBD1 agrees at 7 bases. The J segment lost 7 bases and the V segment lost 4 bases, leaving 3 bases of the junction unmatched. This CDR3 contains 12 residues. In germline, CDR1 is WNHNN, CDR2 SYGVQD (reference sequence). The CDR3 protein is CASSAGTDEAFF. The CDR3, as DNA: TGCGCCAGCAGTGCAGGGACAGATGAAGCTTTCTTT.

Of note for this clone: The junction shows a germline mismatch at one end, possibly a read error. This chain uses TRBV7-2 with TRBJ1-1, with 8 nucleotides matching TRBD1. The germline CDR1 and CDR2 sequences are SGHTA and FQGNSA. The CDR3 sequence is 14 residues long. The CDR3 region is CASSFQGAGSEAIF. The CDR3 nucleotides read TGTGCCAGCAGCTTTCAGGGGGCCGGGTCTGAAGCTATCTTT.

The chain employs TRBV2 and TRBJ1-5; a possible D gene is TRBD1 (6 bases). V dropped 6 bases and J dropped 9 bases, with 21 bases sitting between them. The CDR3 spans 15 residues. The V gene's germline CDR1 is SNHLY and CDR2 FYNNEI. For the CDR3, the DNA is TGTGCCAGCAGCACCGGCCCAGGGGCGATGAGGCCCCAGCATTTT. It specifies CASSTGPGAMRPQHF.

V is TRBV28 and J is TRBJ2-2; the D is unclear. V was trimmed by 2 bases and J by 4 bases, leaving 14 bases between them. The germline V gene encodes CDR1 MDHEN and CDR2 SYDVKM. This CDR3 has 16 residues. The CDR3 sequence: CASSLDPKTPTGELFF. The CDR3 DNA reads TGTGCCAGCAGTTTAGACCCAAAGACCCCCACCGGGGAGCTGTTTTTT. Drawing the rest from reference TRBV28 and TRBJ2-2, the complete variable domain is DVKVTQSSRYLVKRTGEKVFLECVQDMDHENMFWYRQDPGLGLRLIYFSYDVKMKEKGDIPEGYSVSREKKERFSLILESASTNQTSMYLCASSLDPKTPTGELFFGEGSRLTVL.

The chain carries TRBV19 and TRBJ2-7; 10 nucleotides align to TRBD1. The CDR3 totals 14 residues. V lost 7 bases and J lost 3; bases outside the gene matches: 6. Germline loops: CDR1 LNHDA, CDR2 SQIVND (reference sequence). Written as DNA, the CDR3 is TGTGCCAGTAAAGGGACAGGGGAGGGCTACGAGCAGTACTTC. Translating it yields CASKGTGEGYEQYF. Complete variable domain (other parts from reference TRBV19 and TRBJ2-7): DGGITQSPKYLFRKEGQNVTLSCEQNLNHDAMYWYRQDPGQGLRLIYYSQIVNDFQKGDIAEGYSVSREKKESFPLTVTSAQKNPTAFYLCASKGTGEGYEQYFGPGTRLTVT.

CDR3 region: CAIGKGPESSYNSPLHF. The CDR3 nucleotides read TGTGCCATCGGGAAAGGGCCAGAAAGCTCCTATAATTCACCCCTCCACTTT. The V and J genes are TRBV10-3 and TRBJ1-6; unclear D gene. Trimming left V 8 bases short and J 0 bases short, with 17 bases between. The germline V gene has CDR1 ENHRY and CDR2 SYGVKD. This CDR3 is built from 17 residues.

The chain links TRBV7-9 to TRBJ1-2, with 7 positions matching TRBD1. Germline loops: CDR1 SEHNR, CDR2 FQNEAQ (reference sequence). The CDR3 has 13 amino acids. Trimming cost V 5 bases and J 8 bases; bases outside gene matches: 8. CDR3 sequence (DNA): TGTGCCAGCAGCCCGATGACAGGGTACGGCTACACCTTC. The encoded protein is CASSPMTGYGYTF.

The chain uses TRBV10-3 and TRBJ2-7; TRBD2 aligns across 9 bases. Germline values: CDR1 ENHRY, CDR2 SYGVKD. Trimming cost V 2 bases and J 1 base; bases outside gene matches: 3. The CDR3 has 15 amino acids. The CDR3 DNA reads as TGTGCCATCAGTGAGGGACTAGCGAAATCCTACGAGCAGTACTTC. As protein: CAISEGLAKSYEQYF.

This sequence joins TRBV5-1 and TRBJ1-2; no clear D. Germline CDR1 reads SGHRS; CDR2 reads YFSETQ. The CDR3 is 13 residues long. Trimming left V 2 bases short and J 6 bases short, with 11 bases between. As DNA, the CDR3 is TGCGCCAGCAGCTTCCACGGTGGGGATGGCTACACCTTC. Its translation is CASSFHGGDGYTF.